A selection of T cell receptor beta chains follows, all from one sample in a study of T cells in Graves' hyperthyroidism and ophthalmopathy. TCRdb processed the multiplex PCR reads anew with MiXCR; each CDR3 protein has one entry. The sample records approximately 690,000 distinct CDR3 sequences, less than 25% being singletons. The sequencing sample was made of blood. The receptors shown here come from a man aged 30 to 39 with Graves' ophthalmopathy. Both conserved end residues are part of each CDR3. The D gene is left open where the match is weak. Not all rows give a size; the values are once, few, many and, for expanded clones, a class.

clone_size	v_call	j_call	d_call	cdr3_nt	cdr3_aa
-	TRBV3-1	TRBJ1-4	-	TGTGCCAGCAGCCAAGGCATGGGTGAAAAACTGTTTTTT	CASSQGMGEKLFF
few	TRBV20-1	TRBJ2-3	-	TGCAGTGCTAGTGGGAGGGGGCAGACAGATACGCAGTATTTT	CSASGRGQTDTQYF
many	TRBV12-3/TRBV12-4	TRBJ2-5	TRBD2	TGTGCCAGCAGTCCGGACTTGGCGGGAGGTCCTCTAGAGACCCAGTACTTC	CASSPDLAGGPLETQYF
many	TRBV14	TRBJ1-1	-	TGTGCCAGCAGCCAAGGCTGGGGGACTGAAGCTTTCTTT	CASSQGWGTEAFF
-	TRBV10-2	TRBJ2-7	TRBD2	TGCGCCAGCAGTGCAACTAGCGGGAGGGGAGAGCAGTACTTC	CASSATSGRGEQYF
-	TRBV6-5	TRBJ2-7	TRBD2	TGTGCCAGCAGTTACTATTCCGGGACTAGCGGTTACGAGCAGTACTTC	CASSYYSGTSGYEQYF
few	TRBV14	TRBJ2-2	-	TGTGCCAGCAGCCAATCGAGCACCGGGGAGCTGTTTTTT	CASSQSSTGELFF
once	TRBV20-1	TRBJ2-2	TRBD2	TGCAGTGCTAGCAGCGGGAGTACGGGCGGGGAGCTGTTTTTT	CSASSGSTGGELFF
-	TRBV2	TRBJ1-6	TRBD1	TGTGCCAGCTACCTCCAGGGGGTTAATTCACCCCTCCACTTT	CASYLQGVNSPLHF
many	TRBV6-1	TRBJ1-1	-	TGTGCCAGCAGTGAAGGTGGGGTAATCACTGAAGCTTTCTTT	CASSEGGVITEAFF
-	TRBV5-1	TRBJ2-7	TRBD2	TGCGCCAGCAGCCAGACGAGGGCCGGGACTAAGCGAGGGGATGGGACCTACGAGCAGTACTTC	CASSQTRAGTKRGDGTYEQYF
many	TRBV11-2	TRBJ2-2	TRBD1	TGTGCCAGCAGCTACATACAGGGGACCGGGGAGCTGTTTTTT	CASSYIQGTGELFF
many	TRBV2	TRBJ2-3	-	TGTGCCAGCAGTCGTAGTACTAGCACAGATACGCAGTATTTT	CASSRSTSTDTQYF
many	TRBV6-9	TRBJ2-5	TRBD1	TGTGCCAGCAGTACCGACCGGGACAGGGCGGAAGAGACCCAGTACTTC	CASSTDRDRAEETQYF
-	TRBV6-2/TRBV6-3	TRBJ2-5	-	TGTGCCAGCAGCCTAGATTACGGGCAAGAGACCCAGTACTTC	CASSLDYGQETQYF
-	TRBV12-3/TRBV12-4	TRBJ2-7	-	TGTGCCAGCAGTTACGGTCGGGGGCTCGAGCAGTACTTC	CASSYGRGLEQYF
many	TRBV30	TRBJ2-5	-	TGTGCCTACCCCGTAGGGGAGACCCAGTACTTC	CAYPVGETQYF